This TCR beta chain emerged from a study of blood T cells in healthy people across ages (dated by TCRdb to about 2015). At the level of the whole study: In model experiments, template switching captured roughly one uniquely barcoded TCR beta cDNA molecule for every two T cells. The study measured age-related changes in TCR beta repertoire diversity using deep sequencing normalized with unique cDNA molecular identifiers. The donors were divided into four age groups: young (average around 16 years), middle-aged (about 39), aged (roughly 66) and long-lived (about 90). Using the same blood draw, the study looked at two additional independent replicas of 1 million unique cDNA reads for two donors, one aged 18 to 30 and the other aged 80 or older.

The CDR3 holds 16 amino acids from the cysteine to the phenylalanine. Only the CDR3 portion is preserved as DNA: 48 bases, with reading frame beginning at the first base. The germline V gene (reference sequence) gives CDR1 as SGHAT and CDR2 as FQDESV. The V and J ends are trimmed by 5 bases and 0 bases, leaving 16 bases between them. Overall study results and their limits: A strong correlation was found between observed TCR beta diversity and the percentage of naive T cells measured by flow cytometry. Total diversity estimates from one million sequenced T cells were considered lower bounds and underestimates. Bulk unsorted PBMC profiling prevented conclusive comparison of naive and antigen-experienced compartments. Compared with the aged group, the long-lived group had more naive CD4+ T cells, fewer expanded clones and increased TCR diversity, suggesting age selection. As age increased, observed TCR beta diversity per million T cells dropped in a roughly linear way, and a significant reduction was already evident by age 40. Because the CMV infection status of the donors was unknown, age-related changes in expanded clonotypes may potentially have been confounded.

In this sample, this clonotype turned up a few times. No antigen is known for it. No qualities accompany the bases; no much larger clone lies one base away. Donors were a few dozen systemically healthy Caucasian individuals from Russia aged roughly 6 to 95 years. Around 10 milliliters of peripheral blood were drawn from each donor into EDTA-treated Vacutainer tubes. Ficoll-Paque density-gradient centrifugation was used to isolate PBMCs, with at least 6.5 million obtained per sample. Total RNA, at least 5.5 micrograms per sample, was extracted from PBMCs with Trizol reagent. Naive CD45RAhigh/CD27high T cell percentages were measured by flow cytometry on a PBMC aliquot from every donor. Libraries were prepared through 5' RACE. Instrument used: Illumina HiSeq 2500. A second roughly 6 to 12 cycle PCR used a sample-barcoded 5' primer and a J-beta primer mix. A template-switch 5' adaptor carrying 12 random nucleotides introduced a unique molecular identifier onto each TCR beta cDNA molecule. Each sample yielded at least 2.5 million CDR3-containing paired-end reads. All of the RNA was converted into first-strand cDNA using the Mint cDNA synthesis kit, with a TRBC-specific oligonucleotide serving as the primer. All cDNA was treated with uracil-DNA glycosylase and then went through a first 18-cycle PCR with the universal primers M1SS and BC2_uni_R. The authors' analysis ran thus. Normalization of each sample was performed by random selection of 1 million high-quality reads, each carrying a distinct molecular identifier. Reads sharing molecular identifiers were discarded rather than binned into consensus sequences. MiTCR, run with a Q25 quality threshold and the strictest error-elimination algorithm, handled CDR3 identification, clonotype clustering and error correction. Lower-bound total TCR beta diversity was estimated with a nonparametric unseen species model using Euler transformation. TCRdb trimmed the raw reads at Q25, called clones with MiXCR and kept productive beta chains. One record per CDR3 amino acid sequence lists the most common genes and DNA. For this entry, the V and J calls and clone size follow TCRdb and not the study's own pipeline. Present in this sample are about 780,000 distinct CDR3 sequences, 25% to 30% of which were seen just once. The leading ten clones occupy about 3% of the sample.

These data were also reused for a study on T cells of mothers and their children. From the second report: Nine systemically healthy Caucasian individuals, comprising three mothers and their six children, were included as donors. cDNA synthesis used all of the extracted RNA, with 1.5 ug of RNA in each 15 ul reaction. Sample barcodes and 2-4 random nucleotides were added via the M1S primer in the second PCR. Each mother yielded over 9.5 million TCR beta CDR3 reads and each child roughly 2.9 million reads. TCR recombination output is similarly shaped by thymic selection in related and unrelated pairs, with a minor effect exerted by inherited differences. Normalized repertoire overlap was always found to be slightly, but never significantly, higher in related mother-child pairs than in unrelated mother-child pairs. No persistent microchimeric T cell clones were detected, at a sensitivity of around 97 clones per million clonotypes. In the study, deep NGS was used to compare the TCR beta repertoires of mothers and children, and features distinguishing related mother-child pairs from unrelated individuals were sought. Mothers averaged approximately 40 +/- 4 years of age and children averaged about 10 +/- 4 years. After adapters were ligated using NEBNext reagents, the libraries underwent 100+100 nt paired-end sequencing on an Illumina HiSeq 2000. Mother and child libraries were prepared a month apart and sequenced in separate runs to prevent cross-contamination. Each donor had between about 450,000 and 2,300,000 distinct TCR beta clonotypes identified. Naive TCR beta clonotypes were estimated from low-frequency clonotypes matched to each donor's FACS-determined naive share, without sorting.

Sequencing was performed on blood. This clonotype was obtained from a boy aged 5 to 17 in good health. In this chain, TRBV11-1 is recombined with TRBJ1-1, and the D gene may be TRBD1, 5 bases matching. The CDR3 protein is CASSQSRGALNTEAFF. The DNA is as follows: TGTGCCAGCAGCCAGTCTAGGGGCGCCCTGAACACTGAAGCTTTCTTT.